This T cell receptor (beta chain) was sequenced for a study of T cell changes during pregnancy in multiple sclerosis. TCRdb's copy holds only in-frame clones and misses some; the assay was immunoSEQ multiplex PCR. Among tens of thousands of clones listed, roughly 90% were seen once. J was trimmed by 6 bases and V by 5 bases; bases with no gene match: 11. The CDR3 has 15 residues. The V gene's germline CDR1 is KGHSH and CDR2 LQKENI. V and J are TRBV18 and TRBJ1-2, with 8 nucleotides matching TRBD1. The sequence was obtained from a female donor with multiple sclerosis, enrolled in a pregnancy study. Sequenced here: peripheral blood, sampled after pregnancy. CDR3 DNA: TGTGCCAGCTCAGCAACAACAGGGGGAGAGGATGGCTACACCTTC. It encodes CASSATTGGEDGYTF. Looking up the rest from reference TRBV18 and TRBJ1-2 gives the full variable domain: NAGVMQNPRHLVRRRGQEARLRCSPMKGHSHVYWYRQLPEEGLKFMVYLQKENIIDESGMPKERFSAEFPKEGPSILRIQQVVRGDSAAYFCASSATTGGEDGYTFGSGTRLTVV.